This TCR beta chain was recovered during a study of T cells in Graves' hyperthyroidism and ophthalmopathy. What was amplified from RNA transcripts were TCR beta CDR3 regions. Initially, a first-round RT-PCR of the TCR CDR3 employed the HTBI primer set. One entry per CDR3 protein results from TCRdb running MiXCR on the multiplex PCR reads. The table lists 75,000 to 100,000 distinct CDR3 sequences, approximately 56% of them singletons. After removal of 5 bases from V and 9 bases from J, the junction contained 13 bases not matched to a gene. Germline loops: CDR1 SGHVS, CDR2 FQNEAQ. The CDR3 contains 15 residues.

Sequences were obtained from blood. The origin of this receptor is a woman aged 35 to 49 with Graves' hyperthyroidism. The chain combines TRBV7-8 with TRBJ2-5, with 9 bases lining up with TRBD1. CDR3 sequence: CASSHPGQGDQPQYF. The CDR3 nucleotides are TGTGCCAGCAGCCACCCGGGACAGGGTGATCAGCCCCAGTACTTC.